Each of the 27 T cell receptor beta chains below was sequenced from the same sample in a study of blood T cells in healthy people across ages (dated by TCRdb to about 2015). Receptors were amplified or captured by 5' RACE. Sequencing was carried out with an Illumina HiSeq 2500. A second 7 to 11 cycle PCR used a sample-barcoded 5' primer and a J-beta primer mix. In-frame beta chains were kept once TCRdb had trimmed the public reads at Q25 with fastp and called clones with MiXCR. Rows merge per CDR3 protein into single entries with the most common DNA and genes. The sample has more than 800,000 distinct CDR3 sequences on record, 29% of them singletons. The ten largest clones represent roughly 17% of the sample. The sequencing input was blood. These receptors were collected from a woman older than 75 in good health.

About this clonotype: One end of the junction is discordant with germline, which a read error may explain. This chain joins TRBV2 and TRBJ2-5; D ambiguous. The CDR3 has 13 residues. Germline V gives CDR1 SNHLY, CDR2 FYNNEI. This CDR3 is CASCEGFRETQYF. The CDR3 coding sequence is TGTGCCAGCTGTGAAGGGTTTCGGGAGACCCAGTACTTC.

The rearrangement uses TRBV6-5 and TRBJ2-2, with no clear D. The CDR3 contains 13 residues. Germline CDR1 and CDR2: MNHEY and SVGAGI. Trimming left V 5 bases short and J 2 bases short, with 6 bases between. The CDR3 region has the DNA TGTGCCAGCAGTCACCTTAACACCGGGGAGCTGTTTTTT. It specifies CASSHLNTGELFF.

Ten or more counts support this clonotype. The chain couples TRBV12-3 or TRBV12-4 to TRBJ2-1; 12 bases map to TRBD2. V lost 5 bases, J lost 5 bases, and 4 bases stayed unmatched. This CDR3 region has 15 residues. CDR3 residues: CASSIRLAGDNEQFF. CDR3 nucleotides: TGTGCCAGCAGTATTCGACTAGCGGGGGACAATGAGCAGTTCTTC.

This clonotype has ten or more counts. This chain joins TRBV6-2 or TRBV6-3 and TRBJ1-6; D call uncertain. CDR1 is MNHEY, CDR2 SVGEGT, per germline. With 2 bases removed from V and 9 bases from J, the gap between germline ends came to 5 bases. This CDR3 is 12 amino acids long. The DNA of the CDR3 is TGTGCCAGCAGTTACGTCGCTTCACCCCTCCACTTT. Its protein is CASSYVASPLHF.

The chain combines TRBV28 with TRBJ2-1, with 14 bases aligning to TRBD2. Germline CDR1 and CDR2: MDHEN and SYDVKM. The CDR3 is 15 amino acids. The V gene end was trimmed by 6 bases and the J gene end by 15 bases; junction bases not matched to a gene: 13. The CDR3 DNA is TGTGCCAGCAGCTTACATGGACTAGCGGGGGGAGGTCCGTTCTTC. It is translated as CASSLHGLAGGGPFF. Full variable domain (missing parts from reference TRBV28 and TRBJ2-1): DVKVTQSSRYLVKRTGEKVFLECVQDMDHENMFWYRQDPGLGLRLIYFSYDVKMKEKGDIPEGYSVSREKKERFSLILESASTNQTSMYLCASSLHGLAGGGPFFGPGTRLTVL.

This clonotype was observed many times. The chain employs TRBV4-3 and TRBJ2-7; D not resolved. CDR3 length equals 16 residues. The germline CDR1 and CDR2 sequences are LGHNA and YSLEER. Trimming cost V 0 bases and J 1 base, with 13 bases left between them. CDR3 in DNA: TGCGCCAGCAGCCAAGATTTAACTATATCTTCCTACGAGCAGTACTTC. Its protein product is CASSQDLTISSYEQYF.

This clonotype showed up many times. The chain uses TRBV7-2 and TRBJ2-7; a possible D gene is TRBD2 (6 bases). From germline, CDR1 is SGHTA and CDR2 FQGNSA. The CDR3 sequence is 17 residues long. V gave up 0 bases and J gave up 1 base, with 16 bases separating them. Written as DNA, the CDR3 is TGTGCCAGCAGCTTAGCTTACCGGGACTTCGGGTCCTACGAGCAGTACTTC. Its translation: CASSLAYRDFGSYEQYF.

This sequence joins TRBV5-1 and TRBJ1-2; 7 bases are shared with TRBD1. Per germline, CDR1 SGHRS and CDR2 YFSETQ. The ends lost 3 bases at V and 4 bases at J; junction bases unmatched: 6. CDR3 length: 14 amino acids. The CDR3 spells CASSSGTALYGYTF. CDR3 in DNA: TGCGCCAGCAGCTCCGGGACAGCCCTCTATGGCTACACCTTC. Full variable domain (outside the CDR3, taken from reference TRBV5-1 and TRBJ1-2): KAGVTQTPRYLIKTRGQQVTLSCSPISGHRSVSWYQQTPGQGLQFLFEYFSETQRNKGNFPGRFSGRQFSNSRSEMNVSTLELGDSALYLCASSSGTALYGYTFGSGTRLTVV.

This clonotype was recorded at least ten times. The chain uses TRBV6-2 or TRBV6-3 and TRBJ2-1; D perhaps matches TRBD2 (6 bases). Germline-derived CDR1 and CDR2 are MNHEY and SVGEGT. V lost 4 bases to trimming and J lost 2 bases, with 18 bases between them. The length of the CDR3 is 17 residues. Written as DNA, the CDR3 is TGTGCCAGCAGTTTGGACCCTATGGGGGGACCCTACAATGAGCAGTTCTTC. Amino acids: CASSLDPMGGPYNEQFF.

The rearrangement uses TRBV3-1 and TRBJ2-1, with 8 bases fitting TRBD2. The CDR3 loop spans 16 amino acids. Trimming cost V 1 base and J 5 bases; bases outside gene matches: 7. The germline gives CDR1 LGHDT, CDR2 YNNKEL (reference sequence). CDR3 amino acids: CASSQGRAGVHNEQFF. Here the CDR3 DNA reads TGTGCCAGCAGCCAAGGACGAGCGGGGGTACACAATGAGCAGTTCTTC.

The J gene is TRBJ1-2, the V gene TRBV4-2, with TRBD1 matching 7 bases. This CDR3 has 16 residues. Losses at the gene ends were 1 base for V and 2 bases for J; bases not matched to a gene: 7. In germline, CDR1 is LGHNA, CDR2 YNFKEQ. This CDR3 is CASSQARDSTNYGYTF. CDR3 coding DNA: TGTGCCAGCAGCCAAGCCCGGGACAGCACAAACTATGGCTACACCTTC.

This clonotype has ten or more counts. This chain connects TRBV7-9 to TRBJ2-3, with D possibly TRBD2 on 5 matching bases. Germline V gene sequence: CDR1 SEHNR, CDR2 FQNEAQ (reference sequence). The CDR3 runs 14 residues. V gave up 3 bases and J gave up 3 bases, with 10 bases separating them. CDR3: CASSFAGMTDTQYF. CDR3 DNA: TGTGCCAGCAGCTTTGCCGGGATGACAGATACGCAGTATTTT.

Comments on this clonotype: A single base separates this from a much larger clone, so it may be a read error. The chain uses TRBV5-1 and TRBJ1-2; the D gene is possibly TRBD1 (6 bases). The V and J ends lost 4 bases and 4 bases respectively, with 14 bases between them. Germline CDR1 is SGHRS and CDR2 is YFSETQ. The CDR3 sequence is 14 residues long. CDR3 bases: TGCGCCAGCAGCCTGCGGACAGATAGCTATGGCTACACCTTC. Translated, it gives CASSLRTDSYGYTF.

The rearrangement uses TRBV12-3 or TRBV12-4 and TRBJ2-5, with no clear D. Trimming left V 4 bases short and J 4 bases short, with 10 bases between. This CDR3 has 13 amino acids. The CDR3 spells CASSSGVLETQYF. The CDR3 bases are TGTGCCAGCAGTTCAGGTGTTCTAGAGACCCAGTACTTC.

The chain uses TRBV20-1 and TRBJ1-6; D is undetermined. The germline V gene encodes CDR1 DFQATT and CDR2 SNEGSKA (reference sequence). Trimming removed 3 bases at V and 0 bases at J, with 3 bases between. The CDR3 covers 13 residues. DNA for the CDR3: TGCAGTGCTAGGATCTCCTATAATTCACCCCTCCACTTT. Translating it yields CSARISYNSPLHF.

This clonotype has a count of ten or more. The rearrangement joins TRBV7-2 to TRBJ2-5; unclear D gene. The CDR3 loop spans 15 amino acids. Germline V gene data show CDR1 as SGHTA and CDR2 as FQGNSA. V lost 5 bases, J lost 5 bases, and 18 bases lay in between. Here the CDR3 DNA reads TGTGCCAGCAGCATAGGGTCCGGGTTGGGGGAGACCCAGTACTTC. Protein sequence: CASSIGSGLGETQYF.

The chain is built from TRBV21-1 and TRBJ2-1; TRBD2, the table's D call, was not compared with the DNA. TRBV21-1 is annotated as a pseudogene. The CDR3 has 17 residues. DNA of the CDR3: TGTGCCAGCAGCAGAACTACCGGGACTAGCGTTAACAATGAGCAGTTCTTC. Translation gives CASSRTTGTSVNNEQFF.

This chain links TRBV7-8 with TRBJ2-2, with 7 bases that match TRBD1. Germline V lookup: CDR1 SGHVS, CDR2 FQNEAQ. The CDR3 is made up of 14 amino acids. The V gene end was trimmed by 10 bases and the J gene end by 4 bases; junction bases not matched to a gene: 9. CDR3 protein: CATRTGATTGELFF. In nucleotides, the CDR3 is TGTGCCACCCGAACAGGGGCTACCACCGGGGAGCTGTTTTTT.

The chain carries TRBV5-1 and TRBJ2-4; TRBD2 is a possible D gene (6 bases). The DNA end favors TRBJ2-7, so the J call may be wrong. CDR1 and CDR2 (germline): SGHRS, YFSETQ. This CDR3 spans 15 amino acids. The CDR3 nucleotides read TGCGCCAGCAGTTTTCTAGCGTGGGTGGAAGACGAGCAGTACTTC. It encodes CASSFLAWVEDEQYF.

This clonotype was counted between two and nine times. This chain links TRBV18 with TRBJ1-6; D not certain. CDR3 length: 16 residues. Per the germline V gene, CDR1 is KGHSH and CDR2 is LQKENI. V lost 2 bases to trimming and J lost 5 bases, with 13 bases between them. The CDR3 loop is CASSPDFQANNSPLHF. For the CDR3, the DNA is TGTGCCAGCTCACCAGATTTTCAGGCAAATAATTCACCCCTCCACTTT.

For this clonotype: The conserved final phenylalanine or tryptophan is absent from the CDR3, which likely points to a read error. The chain is built from TRBV5-1 and TRBJ1-1; weak D call: TRBD1 (6 bases). The ends were cut back, 0 bases at V and 1 base at J, with 19 bases in the middle. The CDR3 is made up of 18 amino acids. CDR1 is SGHRS and CDR2 is YFSETQ in the germline V gene. The CDR3 DNA reads TGCGCCAGCAGCTTGGGAGGGGGTCCGACAGGCAAGAACACTGAAGCTTTCGTT. Amino acid sequence: CASSLGGGPTGKNTEAFV.

This clonotype was observed many times. V gene TRBV12-3 or TRBV12-4 combines with J gene TRBJ2-7; D is ambiguous. The length of the CDR3 is 14 residues. The V end lost 3 bases, the J end lost 8 bases, and 17 bases lay between the germline ends. This CDR3 is CASSFLSKGFQQYF. Here the CDR3 DNA reads TGTGCCAGCAGTTTCCTGTCTAAGGGTTTCCAGCAGTACTTC.

V and J are TRBV7-2 and TRBJ1-5, with unresolved D. Trimming took 2 bases from V and 3 from J, leaving 5 bases between them. The CDR3 spans 13 residues. Germline CDR1 SGHTA, CDR2 FQGNSA. The CDR3 region has the DNA TGTGCCAGCAGCTTACAGCTCAATCAGCCCCAGCATTTT. Its translation is CASSLQLNQPQHF.

The chain has TRBV27 and TRBJ2-3, with D perhaps TRBD2 (7 bases). The germline V gene has CDR1 MNHEY and CDR2 SMNVEV (reference sequence). The CDR3 consists of 17 residues. Deletions cut 2 bases from V and 0 bases from J, with 15 bases between. Here the CDR3 DNA reads TGTGCCAGCAGTTTAACAGGGAGGGGTACGAGCACAGATACGCAGTATTTT. Protein product: CASSLTGRGTSTDTQYF.

Regarding this clonotype: The germline gene is not matched at one end of the junction; a read error may be the cause. V and J are TRBV2 and TRBJ1-2; tentatively, D is TRBD1 (5 bases). Germline V gene data show CDR1 as SNHLY and CDR2 as FYNNEI. The CDR3 is 15 amino acids. CDR3 sequence: CASRRGAVTNYGCTF. The CDR3 region has the DNA TGTGCCAGCCGAAGAGGGGCAGTAACTAACTATGGCTGCACCTTC.

The DNA of the CDR3 is TGTGCCATCAGTACAGGGGTTTTGATTTACGAGCAGTACTTC. This codes for CAISTGVLIYEQYF. This sequence joins TRBV10-3 and TRBJ2-7, with 7 bases fitting TRBD1. CDR3 length: 14 amino acids. Unmatched junction bases numbered 8, after V lost 5 bases and J lost 4 bases. Per germline, CDR1 ENHRY and CDR2 SYGVKD.

This chain joins TRBV7-6 and TRBJ2-1; 7 positions agree with TRBD2. TRBJ2-7 matches the DNA end more closely, so the J call is doubtful. The V gene's germline CDR1 is SGHVS and CDR2 FNYEAQ. This CDR3 has 16 residues. The CDR3 nucleotides are TGTGCCAGCAGCTTAGACCTGCGGGGGTTGTACAATGAGCAGTACTTC. Translation gives CASSLDLRGLYNEQYF.